This TCR beta chain was obtained from a study of technical replicates of blood from several donors. The CDR3 runs to 18 residues. Germline CDR1 reads MDHEN; CDR2 reads SYDVKM. Deletions cut 4 bases from V and 3 bases from J, with 24 bases between. The protocol was immunoSEQ multiplex PCR, while the TCRdb copy is restricted to in-frame clones and leaves out a portion. The repertoire holds 60,000 to 90,000 clones, with roughly 90% as singletons. The receptor was derived from a human donor in good health. Sequencing was performed on T cells isolated from PBMCs. The V call is TRBV28, the J call TRBJ1-1, with a possible D match to TRBD1 (6 bases). DNA for the CDR3: TGTGCCAGCAGTTATACAGGAGGCTGGGGGCTGATGGACACTGAAGCTTTCTTT. It encodes CASSYTGGWGLMDTEAFF.